A single TCR beta chain is shown here with its context. It lacks a known antigen. The record has no base qualities; no much larger clone is one base away. These data come from a study of CD8+ T cells in alopecia areata (dated by TCRdb to 2016 to 2019). About the full investigation: Treated patients were enrolled in an open-label pilot trial of oral tofacitinib at 5 to 10 mg twice daily for moderate-to-severe alopecia areata. The SALT score, which quantifies the percentage of affected scalp surface area, was used to measure disease severity in treated patients. Scalp clonality was compared among normal scalp (n=4), patchy alopecia areata scalp (n=8), and alopecia totalis/universalis scalp (n=8). Patients stayed on tofacitinib for 6 to 18 months and then had 6 months of follow-up off drug so that delayed response and recurrence could be assessed. Tofacitinib-treated patients had biopsies at baseline and at 4 and 24 weeks of treatment, with a later scalp biopsy in several patients. Scalp tissue and sorted CD4+ and CD8+ peripheral blood T cells from patchy and totalis/universalis alopecia areata patients and from healthy controls were covered by human TCRbeta sequencing. In both human patients and the C3H/HeJ mouse model, the study applied high-throughput TCRbeta sequencing to look at T cell clonal expansion in alopecia areata. RNA was extracted with the PAXgene miRNA kit for fixed scalp, the miRNeasy kit for PBMCs, and the RNeasy kit for mouse skin. Amplification of TCRbeta CDR3 regions was done by immunoSEQ multiplex PCR using 35 Vbeta forward primers and 13 Jbeta reverse primers. What the study reported, not specific to this receptor: Compared with mice, TCR sequences shared between patients were less clear, possibly partly because of HLA diversity across the patient population. Scalp TCR repertoire analysis is complicated because resident alphabeta T cells in normal human skin are also sequenced, whereas mouse skin is dominated by gammadelta T cells. Compared with normal scalp, lesional scalp, particularly in alopecia totalis/universalis, had higher clonality and more expanded CD8+ clones, which suggests antigenic drive. During tofacitinib treatment, many expanded lesional clones stuck around in both scalp and blood, and this persistence may partly explain why relapse happens after treatment is stopped. Tofacitinib significantly decreased scalp clonality and the number of expanded CD8+ clones among the top 100 scalp clones. Because the treated cohort was small and had only one nonresponder, larger studies are needed to examine links between baseline CD8+ expansion and response.

The library was produced with the immunoSEQ multiplex PCR assay. RNA was extracted from all samples and reverse transcribed into cDNA, which served as template for TCR sequencing. First-strand cDNA was synthesized using SuperScript III with a 2:1 mix of oligo-dT and random hexamers. A synthetic immune receptor repertoire was used to assess amplification bias, and residual bias was removed computationally. The published analysis was carried out like this. Raw reads were preprocessed to remove errors, and CDR3 was defined by IMGT conventions from the conserved cysteine to phenylalanine. Clonality was computed as 1 minus the Shannon entropy, with the entropy normalized by log2 of the number of productive unique TCRs. Scalp TCRbeta sequences were cross-referenced with sorted blood CD4 and CD8 repertoires so that the CD4 or CD8 identity of scalp clones could be inferred. TCRdb re-hosts the immuneACCESS table, in-frame sequences only. Its copies lack some clones; in the studies checked, an unresolved V gene accounts for under half of them, and the cause for the rest is not known. From that table come the V and J calls and clone size; the DNA was used to work out D and trimming. The sample table lists some 170,000 clones, roughly 58% of them with a count of one. 16% of the sample belongs to the ten largest clones.

The sample's treatment or condition label, in plain terms: oral pan-JAK inhibitor, 5-10 mg twice daily. From alopecia areata patients, peripheral blood was collected along with lesional scalp punch biopsies. PBMCs were separated by density centrifugation and stained for CD3, CD4 and CD8, after which CD4+ and CD8+ T cells were sorted on a FACSAria. V is clipped by 0 bases and J by 8 bases, and the sequence between their germline boundaries is 6 bases long. From a lookup of the germline V gene, CDR1 and CDR2 are SGHRS and YFSETQ. Including cysteine and phenylalanine, the CDR3 has 13 amino acids. Only CDR3 DNA is held: 39 bases, read in frame from base 1.

This TCR was sampled from a human donor with alopecia areata. Recombination joined TRBV5-1 with TRBJ1-6; no confident D gene assignment can be made. Sequences were derived from CD4+ T cells sorted from blood, sampled at approximately week 60, from a patient treated with tofacitinib. Here is the DNA: TGCGCCAGCAGCTTGGTCCAGGATTCACCCCTCCACTTT. Its protein reads: CASSLVQDSPLHF.